This T cell receptor (beta chain) was identified in a study of cytomegalovirus exposure and HLA in healthy donors. Study at large: Genotyping showed roughly 76% of about 370 donors falling in the Caucasian-associated ancestry cluster.

Amplification used 60 Vbeta primers and 13 Jbeta primers. Sequencing used immunoSEQ multiplex PCR; TCRdb keeps in-frame clones, though not all of them. This table holds approximately 140,000 clones, just over 65% found once. Turning to this clone: What it recognizes is unknown.

Study-level points and caveats: Association of a missense DCLRE1C variant with TCR beta V- and J-gene trimming was reported in a later analysis. One later analysis reportedly identified an Asian-associated ancestry cluster that showed fewer N-insertions than the approximately 700-donor mean.

This TCR was recovered from a woman in her sixties in good health and CMV-seronegative. Material for sequencing was PBMCs.

In DNA form, the CDR3 reads TGTGCCAGCATAGCGGACGGCAAAGAGACCCAGTACTTC. It codes for CASIADGKETQYF. The rearrangement joins TRBV2 to TRBJ2-5, with a tentative D call TRBD2 (6 bases). Germline CDR1 is SNHLY and CDR2 is FYNNEI. The CDR3 has 13 residues. Trimming removed 7 bases from V and 3 bases from J, with 12 bases in between.